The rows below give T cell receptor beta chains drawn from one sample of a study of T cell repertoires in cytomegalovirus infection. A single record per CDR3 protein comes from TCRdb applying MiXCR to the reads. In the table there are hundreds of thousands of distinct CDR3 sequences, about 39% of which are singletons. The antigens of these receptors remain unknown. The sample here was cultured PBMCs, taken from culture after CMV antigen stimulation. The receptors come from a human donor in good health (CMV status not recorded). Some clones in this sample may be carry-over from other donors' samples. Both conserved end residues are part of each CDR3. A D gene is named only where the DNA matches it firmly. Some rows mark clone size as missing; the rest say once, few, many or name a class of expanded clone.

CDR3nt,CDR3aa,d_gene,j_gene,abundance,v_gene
TGTGCCAGCAGTCGAGAAGGACAGCTACCCAGCGGGGGCTACACCTTC,CASSREGQLPSGGYTF,NA,TRBJ1-2,many,TRBV7-8
TGTGCCAGTAAGGGAGGTCCTAAGGCCCAGCATTTT,CASKGGPKAQHF,NA,TRBJ1-5,NA,TRBV27
TGTGCCAGCAGCTTAGTTGCGACTAGCGGCAGTTGGAATGAGCAGTTCTTC,CASSLVATSGSWNEQFF,TRBD2,TRBJ2-1,few,TRBV7-2
TGTGCCAGCAGCCCGGGACGCTTCAATTCACCCCTCCACTTT,CASSPGRFNSPLHF,NA,TRBJ1-6,few,TRBV7-2
TGTGCCAGCAGCCCACAGGCGCCGAGCAATCAGCCCCAGCATTTT,CASSPQAPSNQPQHF,NA,TRBJ1-5,few,TRBV7-8
TGCGCCAGCAGCCATGTCCTACAGGTGAGGACGAATTCACCCCTCCACTTT,CASSHVLQVRTNSPLHF,NA,TRBJ1-6,NA,TRBV4-1
TGTGCCAGCAGCTTAGTGGTCGTTGCGAACACCGGGGAGCTGTTTTTT,CASSLVVVANTGELFF,NA,TRBJ2-2,NA,TRBV7-3
TGTGCCAGCAGTTACGGGGCCCGACAGTATTTGGAGACCCAGTACTTC,CASSYGARQYLETQYF,NA,TRBJ2-5,once,TRBV6-2/TRBV6-3
TGTGCCAGCAGCTTATTAGGGGGATCTTTCTTT,CASSLLGGSFF,NA,TRBJ1-1,NA,TRBV7-2
TGTGCCAGCAGTCCGTATCGCAGGGGGTCATACAATGAGCAGTTCTTC,CASSPYRRGSYNEQFF,TRBD1,TRBJ2-1,NA,TRBV6-1
TGTGCCAGCAGCCAAACCGGGACACAACTGTTTTTT,CASSQTGTQLFF,NA,TRBJ1-4,NA,TRBV12-3/TRBV12-4
TGCGCCAGCAGCCAAAATCGGGCTAGCGGCCTCTACAATGAGCAGTTCTTC,CASSQNRASGLYNEQFF,TRBD2,TRBJ2-1,NA,TRBV4-3
TGTGCCAGCAGCCCCGAGGGTCTTTCCTACGAGCAGTACTTC,CASSPEGLSYEQYF,NA,TRBJ2-7,few,TRBV7-2
TGTGCCAGCAGCCCTAGCGGGAGGCAAGATACGCAGTATTTT,CASSPSGRQDTQYF,TRBD2,TRBJ2-3,few,TRBV7-8
TGTGCCAGCAGCTTAGCTTTCGGGGTTCAAAACATTCAGTACTTC,CASSLAFGVQNIQYF,NA,TRBJ2-4,many,TRBV7-2
TGTGCCAGCTTCCCCCCGGGCGGATACAATGAGCAGTTCTTC,CASFPPGGYNEQFF,NA,TRBJ2-1,NA,TRBV5-5
TGTGCCAGCAGCTTATCCGGGGGAGGGCCGATCTACGAGCAGTACTTC,CASSLSGGGPIYEQYF,TRBD2,TRBJ2-7,once,TRBV7-6
TGTGCCAGCAGCTCTTCTTGGATACTGGGTGAGCAGTTCTTC,CASSSSWILGEQFF,NA,TRBJ2-1,few,TRBV7-2
TGTGCCAGCAGTGGGGCAGCTTCCAATACGCAGTATTTT,CASSGAASNTQYF,NA,TRBJ2-3,few,TRBV2
TGTGCCAGCAGCAAGCCTCAGGGACTAGCGGCGAATGAGCAGTTCTTC,CASSKPQGLAANEQFF,TRBD2,TRBJ2-1,once,TRBV5-4